This T cell receptor beta chain is drawn from a study of Tregs in tolerant kidney transplant recipients. Profiling relied on immunoSEQ multiplex PCR, and the TCRdb table lists in-frame clones only, not all of them. The sample carries 75,000 to 80,000 clones, 91% recorded once. Germline values: CDR1 KGHSH, CDR2 LQKENI. Trimming left V 5 bases short and J 7 bases short, with 12 bases between. The CDR3 runs to 13 residues. V and J are TRBV18 and TRBJ1-5, with D perhaps TRBD1 (6 bases). The sample in question was Tregs from blood, obtained before the transplant. The receptor was isolated from a human donor who received a combined kidney and bone marrow transplant. DNA of the CDR3: TGTGCCAGCTCAGACAGGTTGGACCAGCCCCAGCATTTT. Translation: CASSDRLDQPQHF.